The clone carrying this T cell receptor (beta chain) occurred many times. In TCRdb, the RT-PCR reads were re-called with MiXCR into one record per CDR3 protein. The sample has about 500,000 distinct CDR3 sequences; roughly 7.6% are singletons. The data belong to a study of response to subunit inactivated influenza vaccine. The ends lost 0 bases at V and 5 bases at J; junction bases unmatched: 3. The CDR3 sequence is 14 residues long. Germline values: CDR1 SGHVS, CDR2 FQNEAQ. This sequence originates from a man between 50 and 75 years old who received an inactivated influenza vaccine. Sequences were derived from PBMCs from blood, sampled less than 30 months after vaccination. The V and J genes are TRBV7-8 and TRBJ2-5; 7 bases map to TRBD2. CDR3 nucleotides: TGTGCCAGCAGCTTAGCGGGAGGGCTCGAGACCCAGTACTTC. Its protein is CASSLAGGLETQYF.